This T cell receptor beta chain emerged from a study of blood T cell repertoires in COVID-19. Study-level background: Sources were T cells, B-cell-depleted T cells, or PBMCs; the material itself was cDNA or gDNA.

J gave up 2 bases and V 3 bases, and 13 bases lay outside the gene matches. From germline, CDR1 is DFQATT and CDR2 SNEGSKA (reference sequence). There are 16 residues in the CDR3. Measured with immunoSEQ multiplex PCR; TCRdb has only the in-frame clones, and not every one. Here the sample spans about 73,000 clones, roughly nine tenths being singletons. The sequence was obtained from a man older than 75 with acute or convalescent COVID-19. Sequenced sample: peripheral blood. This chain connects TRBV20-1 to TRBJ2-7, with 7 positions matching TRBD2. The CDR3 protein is CSASPTAGDLAYEQYF. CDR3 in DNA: TGCAGTGCTAGTCCTACGGCGGGGGACCTAGCCTACGAGCAGTACTTC.